What follows are 15 T cell receptor beta chains derived from one specimen sequenced in a study of blood T cell repertoires in COVID-19 (dated by TCRdb to about 2020). Libraries were constructed by the immunoSEQ multiplex PCR assay. This immuneACCESS table, as held by TCRdb, lists in-frame sequences with V and J called but not all clones. Of the missing ones, under half trace to an unresolved V gene in checked studies; the others have no known cause. This sample has approximately 140,000 clones in its table, and approximately 87% of those were observed once. Jointly, the top ten make up about 2% of the sample. The sample taken for sequencing was peripheral blood. Receptors were obtained from a man in his sixties or seventies with active COVID-19.

CDR3 DNA sequence: TGTGCCAGCAGTCCCGCCTCTGGACTTCCCGGGGAGCTGTTTTTT. Translation gives CASSPASGLPGELFF. The chain joins TRBV27 to TRBJ2-2; a possible D gene is TRBD2 (5 bases). CDR3 length: 15 residues. CDR1 MNHEY and CDR2 SMNVEV come from the germline V gene (reference sequence). Trimming removed 5 bases at V and 6 bases at J, with 16 bases between.

The CDR3 DNA sequence: TGCAGCGCAGGGACTAGCGGTGCAGATACGCAGTATTTT. Its protein product is CSAGTSGADTQYF. The rearrangement uses TRBV29-1 and TRBJ2-3; TRBD2 aligns across 11 bases. Germline trimming cut 7 bases from V and 4 bases from J; bases unmatched to any gene: 4. The germline CDR1 and CDR2 sequences are SQVTM and ANQGSEA. The CDR3 is made up of 13 amino acids.

The chain combines TRBV3-1 (or the pseudogene TRBV3-2) with TRBJ2-7; D unresolved. Trimming left V 2 bases short and J 6 bases short, with 8 bases between. The V gene's germline CDR1 is LGHDT and CDR2 YNNKEL (reference sequence). This CDR3 has 12 residues. The CDR3 sequence: CASSQLTSEQYF. CDR3 DNA sequence: TGTGCCAGCAGCCAACTTACCAGCGAGCAGTACTTC.

The rearrangement uses TRBV10-1 and TRBJ2-1, with D perhaps TRBD2 (6 bases). Germline CDR1 and CDR2: WNHNN and SYGVQD (reference sequence). Deletions cut 7 bases from V and 4 bases from J, with 17 bases between. CDR3 length: 15 amino acids. The CDR3 sequence is CASTLAHRRYNEQFF. For the CDR3, the DNA is TGCGCCAGCACTCTAGCGCATAGGAGGTACAATGAGCAGTTCTTC.

The chain recombines TRBV6-4 with TRBJ1-1, with D perhaps matching TRBD1 (5 bases). Germline V lookup: CDR1 MRHNA, CDR2 SNTAGT. Trimming stripped 5 bases from V and 5 bases from J, with 15 bases between. The CDR3 totals 14 residues. CDR3 amino acids: CASSQEGRKTEAFF. The CDR3 DNA sequence: TGTGCCAGCAGTCAGGAGGGGAGAAAGACTGAAGCTTTCTTT.

The CDR3 sequence is CASSFLAQETQYF. As DNA, the CDR3 is TGTGCCAGCAGCTTCCTAGCCCAAGAGACCCAGTACTTC. The chain is built from TRBV5-4 and TRBJ2-5; TRBD2 might be the D (5 bases). V was cut by 2 bases and J by 1 base, with 6 bases left in between. Germline V lookup: CDR1 SGHNT, CDR2 YYREEE (reference sequence). The CDR3 runs to 13 residues.

J is TRBJ2-7 and V is TRBV11-2, with TRBD2 as a possible D gene (6 bases). CDR3 size: 16 residues. CDR1 SGHAT and CDR2 FQNNGV come from the germline V gene. V shed 5 bases and J shed 2 bases, with 19 bases lying between them. For the CDR3, the DNA is TGTGCCAGCAGCCTGCGTCCCGGGACGGGAGCCTACGAGCAGTACTTC. It codes for CASSLRPGTGAYEQYF.

The chain has TRBV2 and TRBJ2-2; 8 positions agree with TRBD1. Germline-derived CDR1 and CDR2 are SNHLY and FYNNEI. The CDR3 is 14 amino acids. The ends lost 7 bases at V and 0 bases at J; junction bases unmatched: 1. Here the CDR3 reads CASKGQANTGELFF. CDR3 nucleotide sequence: TGTGCCAGCAAGGGACAGGCGAACACCGGGGAGCTGTTTTTT.

V and J are TRBV5-1 and TRBJ1-2; 12 nucleotides align to TRBD1. Unmatched junction bases numbered 7, after V lost 1 base and J lost 3 bases. This CDR3 has 17 amino acids. Germline V gene sequence: CDR1 SGHRS, CDR2 YFSETQ. CDR3 bases: TGCGCCAGCAGCTTGTTTCCCGGGACAGGGGGCGACTATGGCTACACCTTC. Translating it yields CASSLFPGTGGDYGYTF.

This chain joins TRBV11-3 and TRBJ2-1, with a weak D call TRBD2 (6 bases). The CDR3 contains 13 residues. The germline CDR1 and CDR2 sequences are SGHNT and YENEEA. Trimming removed 5 bases from V and 6 bases from J, with 11 bases in between. CDR3: CASSRREGNEQFF. Written as DNA, the CDR3 is TGTGCCAGCAGCCGGAGGGAAGGCAATGAGCAGTTCTTC.

This clone was detected once. This chain uses TRBV2 with TRBJ2-2; TRBD1 matches 9 bases. Germline V CDR1 and CDR2: SNHLY, FYNNEI. This CDR3 region has 17 residues. V was pared by 2 bases and J by 3 bases, with 7 bases of the junction left unmatched. CDR3 DNA: TGTGCCAGCAGTGAAACGGGGGACAGGGCAGACACCGGGGAGCTGTTTTTT. Its protein product is CASSETGDRADTGELFF.

This chain uses TRBV7-6 with TRBJ2-7; TRBD1 aligns across 9 bases. The germline V gene has CDR1 SGHVS and CDR2 FNYEAQ. CDR3 length: 14 residues. V lost 1 base and J lost 6; bases outside the gene matches: 4. The CDR3 bases are TGTGCCAGCAGCTTAGGGGACAGGGCCCTCGAGCAGTACTTC. Translation gives CASSLGDRALEQYF.

The chain couples TRBV24-1 to TRBJ2-3; a weak D match, TRBD2 (6 bases). Trimming cost V 1 base and J 4 bases, with 11 bases left between them. Germline loops: CDR1 KGHDR, CDR2 SFDVKD. This CDR3 is built from 15 residues. The CDR3 DNA follows: TGTGCCACCAGTGATTTCGGGGACTTGTCAGATACGCAGTATTTT. Protein product: CATSDFGDLSDTQYF.

This clone was seen once. The V and J genes are TRBV5-7 and TRBJ2-2, with 8 bases that match TRBD1. TRBV5-7 is an ORF, and what it does is uncertain. This CDR3 has 16 residues. With V trimmed by 4 bases and J by 0 bases, 5 bases remained unmatched. The CDR3 region has the DNA TGTGCCAGCAGCCCTCGGACAGGGCCGAACACCGGGGAGCTGTTTTTT. It specifies CASSPRTGPNTGELFF.

The rearrangement links TRBV10-3 to TRBJ2-1, with a tentative D call TRBD2 (5 bases). This CDR3 comprises 12 residues. Germline-derived CDR1 and CDR2 are ENHRY and SYGVKD. The germline V and J ends were trimmed by 9 bases and 5 bases, with 11 bases remaining between them. The CDR3 reads CAIAARDNEQFF. DNA for the CDR3: TGTGCCATAGCCGCGCGGGACAATGAGCAGTTCTTC.